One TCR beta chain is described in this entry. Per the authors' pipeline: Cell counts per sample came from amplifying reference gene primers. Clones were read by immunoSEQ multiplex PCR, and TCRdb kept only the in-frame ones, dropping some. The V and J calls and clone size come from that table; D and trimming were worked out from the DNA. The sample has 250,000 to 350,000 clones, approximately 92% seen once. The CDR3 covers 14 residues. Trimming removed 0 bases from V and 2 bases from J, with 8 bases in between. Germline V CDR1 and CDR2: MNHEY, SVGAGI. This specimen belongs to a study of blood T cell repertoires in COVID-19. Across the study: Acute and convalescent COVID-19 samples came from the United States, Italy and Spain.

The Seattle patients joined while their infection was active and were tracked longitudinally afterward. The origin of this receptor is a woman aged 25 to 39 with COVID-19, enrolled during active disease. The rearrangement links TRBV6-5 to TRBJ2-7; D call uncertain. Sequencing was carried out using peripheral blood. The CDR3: CASSYSSFPYEQYF. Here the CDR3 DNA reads TGTGCCAGCAGTTACTCTTCCTTTCCCTACGAGCAGTACTTC.